Detailed here is one TCR beta chain. What it recognizes is unknown. These data belong to a study of shared clonotypes between healthy human individuals. The study, taken as a whole, reports: Some clonotypes were shared by all four sorted-subset donors, while others were not shared. The non-shared ones had lower generation probabilities than the shared ones.

Replicate PCRs for sorted subsets used around 200 ng DNA; this equaled 25,000 to 30,000 T cell genomes. TCRdb's table, derived via immunoSEQ multiplex PCR, lists solely in-frame clones and lacks some. Of over a million clones listed, about 84% were seen once; the top ten hold under 0.8%. A split of CD4+ cells into CD45RA+ naive and CD45RA-negative memory subsets was performed. The CDR3 is 16 residues long. V shed 4 bases and J 5 bases; nucleotides not matched to a gene: 13. Germline-derived CDR1 and CDR2 are MDHEN and SYDVKM. The TCR originated in a man aged 18 to 35 in good health. Some clones in this sample may be carry-over from other donors' samples. Sequencing was carried out using memory CD4+ T cells from PBMCs. Documented subset: CD45RA-negative fraction. This chain uses TRBV28 with TRBJ2-7; TRBD1 aligns across 8 bases. The CDR3 nucleotides read TGTGCCAGCAGTTCGAAGGGCGGACAGGGTTGGCACGAGCAGTACTTC. Amino acids: CASSSKGGQGWHEQYF.